One and the same sample provided the 20 T cell receptor beta chains below, sequenced in a study of cytomegalovirus exposure and HLA in healthy donors. The PCR used 60 Vbeta and 13 Jbeta primers. The protocol was immunoSEQ multiplex PCR, while the TCRdb copy is restricted to in-frame clones and leaves out a portion. The table shows over 200,000 clones, with 70% to 80% occurring only once. Sequenced input: PBMCs. These receptors were obtained from a woman aged 60-75 years in good health and CMV-seropositive.

In DNA, the CDR3 is TGCAGCGTCCCCGAACCCGCCAGGGCAGGAGAGACCCAGTACTTC. Protein sequence: CSVPEPARAGETQYF. The V call is TRBV29-1, the J call TRBJ2-5, with D possibly TRBD1 on 5 matching bases. Germline-derived CDR1 and CDR2 are SQVTM and ANQGSEA. The CDR3 contains 15 residues. V was clipped by 6 bases and J by 4 bases, with 21 bases between them.

V gene TRBV5-4 combines with J gene TRBJ2-5; D is perhaps TRBD1 (5 bases). CDR1 SGHNT and CDR2 YYREEE come from the germline V gene (reference sequence). V lost 0 bases and J lost 4, with 7 bases in between. This CDR3 region has 13 residues. The CDR3 sequence is CASSLEGAETQYF. The CDR3 DNA reads TGTGCCAGCAGCTTGGAAGGGGCAGAGACCCAGTACTTC.

Only one count was recorded for this clone. The chain carries TRBV2 and TRBJ2-7; 9 bases are a match to TRBD1. J was trimmed by 3 bases and V by 10 bases; bases with no gene match: 10. CDR1 and CDR2 (germline): SNHLY, FYNNEI. The CDR3 consists of 14 residues. Written as DNA, the CDR3 is TGTGCCACCAGGACAGGGGAAGTAAGCTACGAGCAGTACTTC. Residues: CATRTGEVSYEQYF.

In its sample, this clone was seen a few times. The genes are TRBV5-1 and TRBJ1-3, with D hard to call. The CDR3 contains 16 residues. V was pared by 0 bases and J by 0 bases, with 10 bases between. Germline V gene data show CDR1 as SGHRS and CDR2 as YFSETQ. In DNA, the CDR3 is TGCGCCAGCAGCTTGGGGGTCCAGGCCTCTGGAAACACCATATATTTT. This gives the protein CASSLGVQASGNTIYF.

This chain joins TRBV5-4 and TRBJ2-7; 7 bases line up with TRBD1. V dropped 3 bases and J dropped 1; count of bases not matched to a gene: 4. There are 14 residues in the CDR3. Germline-derived CDR1 and CDR2 are SGHNT and YYREEE (reference sequence). The CDR3 loop reads CASSSPTGSYEQYF. The CDR3 nucleotides are TGTGCCAGCAGCTCCCCGACAGGGTCCTACGAGCAGTACTTC.

V is TRBV10-3 and J is TRBJ2-1, with D possibly matching TRBD2 (6 bases). Trimming took 0 bases from V and 1 from J, leaving 10 bases between them. CDR3 size: 16 residues. Germline CDR1 and CDR2: ENHRY and SYGVKD. CDR3 amino acids: CAISESSGISYNEQFF. CDR3 DNA: TGTGCCATCAGTGAGTCTAGCGGCATATCCTACAATGAGCAGTTCTTC.

The chain uses TRBV9 and TRBJ2-2; D gene uncertain. The CDR3 consists of 13 residues. Germline V gene data show CDR1 as SGDLS and CDR2 as YYNGEE. V was clipped by 1 base and J by 4 bases, with 5 bases between them. CDR3 amino acids: CASSVRLTGELFF. CDR3 bases: TGTGCCAGCAGCGTACGACTCACCGGGGAGCTGTTTTTT.

The chain employs TRBV5-1 and TRBJ1-1; weak D call: TRBD1 (5 bases). The CDR3 is 14 amino acids. V shed 4 bases and J shed 2 bases, with 12 bases lying between them. Looked up from germline, CDR1 is SGHRS and CDR2 is YFSETQ. The CDR3, as DNA: TGCGCCAGCAGCCCAAGGTGGGGCAACACTGAAGCTTTCTTT. It specifies CASSPRWGNTEAFF.

The genes are TRBV2 and TRBJ1-1; unclear D gene. CDR3 length: 16 amino acids. Germline V CDR1 and CDR2: SNHLY, FYNNEI. V shed 3 bases and J shed 3 bases, with 17 bases lying between them. The CDR3 is CASSDSWPSTHTEAFF. CDR3 sequence (DNA): TGTGCCAGCAGTGACAGTTGGCCCTCGACTCACACTGAAGCTTTCTTT.

This chain links TRBV6-5 with TRBJ1-5; no clear D gene. V was shortened by 0 bases and J by 7 bases, with 10 bases between the two germline ends. CDR3 length: 14 amino acids. Looked up from germline, CDR1 is MNHEY and CDR2 is SVGAGI. The CDR3 sequence: CASSYSIGEQPQHF. The CDR3 DNA reads TGTGCCAGCAGTTACTCTATAGGAGAACAGCCCCAGCATTTT.

This chain links TRBV5-4 with TRBJ1-4; D unclear. Between the trimmed V and J ends, which lost 4 bases and 6 bases, there was a span of 19 bases. Per germline, CDR1 SGHNT and CDR2 YYREEE (reference sequence). This CDR3 spans 16 amino acids. The CDR3: CASSTGGLGGDEKLFF. The CDR3 DNA is TGTGCCAGCAGCACTGGAGGGTTGGGAGGAGATGAAAAACTGTTTTTT.

This clone has a single count. The gene calls are TRBV5-1 and TRBJ2-5, with 7 bases identical to TRBD1. The end of the DNA is better explained by TRBJ2-7, so the J call may be wrong. Germline V gives CDR1 SGHRS, CDR2 YFSETQ. This CDR3 is 15 amino acids long. The CDR3 sequence is CASRVQGGSSYEQYF. The CDR3 DNA sequence: TGCGCCAGCAGGGTTCAAGGGGGCTCCTCCTACGAGCAGTACTTC.

J is TRBJ1-2 and V is TRBV19, with a possible D match to TRBD1 (6 bases). The germline gives CDR1 LNHDA, CDR2 SQIVND (reference sequence). This CDR3 is 13 amino acids long. The germline V and J ends were trimmed by 6 bases and 2 bases, with 10 bases remaining between them. The CDR3 here is CASSQQGNYGYTF. In nucleotides, the CDR3 is TGTGCCAGTAGCCAACAGGGAAACTATGGCTACACCTTC.

The chain uses TRBV11-2 and TRBJ1-3; the D gene is possibly TRBD1 (5 bases). This CDR3 contains 18 residues. Deletions cut 5 bases from V and 0 bases from J, with 20 bases between. Germline V lookup: CDR1 SGHAT, CDR2 FQNNGV. This chain's CDR3 is CASSRLGAGNLSGNTIYF. CDR3 DNA: TGTGCCAGCAGCCGTCTTGGGGCAGGGAACCTCTCTGGAAACACCATATATTTT.

This clone was seen a handful of times. The genes are TRBV2 and TRBJ1-4, with 9 bases lining up with TRBD1. This CDR3 comprises 15 residues. Germline V lookup: CDR1 SNHLY, CDR2 FYNNEI. J was trimmed by 10 bases and V by 6 bases; bases with no gene match: 12. The CDR3 region has the DNA TGTGCCAGCAGAGGGACGGGACAGGGATTCGGAAAACTGTTTTTT. Protein product: CASRGTGQGFGKLFF.

The CDR3 reads CASSLQGWAYGYTF. DNA of the CDR3: TGCGCCAGCAGCTTGCAGGGGTGGGCCTATGGCTACACCTTC. The genes are TRBV5-1 and TRBJ1-2; D is perhaps TRBD1 (6 bases). Trimming stripped 1 base from V and 4 bases from J, with 11 bases between. The CDR3 spans 14 residues. Germline-derived CDR1 and CDR2 are SGHRS and YFSETQ.

The chain has TRBV30 and TRBJ2-4; 8 bases fit TRBD2. The length of the CDR3 is 13 residues. V gave up 2 bases and J gave up 6 bases; unmatched junction bases: 3. Germline V gives CDR1 GTSNPN, CDR2 SVGIG (reference sequence). CDR3 in DNA: TGTGCCTGGAGTCAAAGCGGGAGAAACATTCAGTACTTC. Translation: CAWSQSGRNIQYF. The full variable domain, rest sourced from reference TRBV30 and TRBJ2-4, is SQTIHQWPATLVQPVGSPLSLECTVEGTSNPNLYWYRQAAGRGLQLLFYSVGIGQISSEVPQNLSASRPQDRQFILSSKKLLLSDSGFYLCAWSQSGRNIQYFGAGTRLSVL.

This rearrangement joins TRBV10-1 to TRBJ2-2; maybe TRBD2 (5 bases). The CDR3 extends over 13 amino acids. Germline lookup yields CDR1 WNHNN and CDR2 SYGVQD (reference sequence). Trimming took off 6 bases at V and 7 bases at J, with 12 bases between the two ends. CDR3 coding DNA: TGCGCCAGCAGCGGCATACTAGGCGGGGAGCTGTTTTTT. Translation gives CASSGILGGELFF.

V and J are TRBV7-2 and TRBJ2-5, with 11 positions matching TRBD2. The CDR3 runs to 16 residues. The J segment lost 5 bases and the V segment lost 2 bases, leaving 7 bases of the junction unmatched. Germline assignment: CDR1 SGHTA and CDR2 FQGNSA. The CDR3 here is CASSLLAGGGRETQYF. CDR3 nucleotides: TGTGCCAGCAGCTTACTAGCGGGGGGCGGGCGGGAGACCCAGTACTTC.

With regard to this clone: The junction does not match germline at one end; this may be a read error. The J gene is TRBJ1-5, the V gene TRBV5-1; maybe TRBD1 (5 bases). Germline-derived CDR1 and CDR2 are SGHRS and YFSETQ. The CDR3 loop spans 14 amino acids. This CDR3 reads CASSLAGIDQPQHF. The DNA of the CDR3 is TGCGCCAGCAGCTTGGCAGGGATTGATCAACCCCAGCATTTT.